The clone carrying this T cell receptor (beta chain) was seen more than once but under ten times. The antigen remains undetermined. The data derive from a study of cytomegalovirus exposure and HLA in healthy donors. The germline gives CDR1 GTSNPN, CDR2 SVGIG (reference sequence). Trimming removed 4 bases at V and 4 bases at J, with 7 bases between. The CDR3 consists of 11 residues. The method was immunoSEQ multiplex PCR; TCRdb's version includes in-frame clones alone and lacks a portion of them. The repertoire holds fewer than 300,000 clones, with over 75% as singletons. Study findings and constraints: Some public TCRs appeared in many individuals, while most sequences were rare. The classifier reportedly diagnosed cytomegalovirus status with high specificity and sensitivity. Associated with cytomegalovirus, according to the listing, were some 150 TCR beta chains. A few of the chains that were CMV-associated were confirmed in vitro to be specific for CMV antigens.

Sequencing was carried out using PBMCs. The TCR originated in a woman younger than 35 in good health and CMV-seronegative. The V gene is TRBV30, the J gene TRBJ1-2; D may be TRBD1 (5 bases). For the CDR3, the DNA is TGTGCCTGGACACAGGCCTATGGCTACACCTTC. Its translation is CAWTQAYGYTF. Full variable domain (rest looked up from reference TRBV30 and TRBJ1-2): SQTIHQWPATLVQPVGSPLSLECTVEGTSNPNLYWYRQAAGRGLQLLFYSVGIGQISSEVPQNLSASRPQDRQFILSSKKLLLSDSGFYLCAWTQAYGYTFGSGTRLTVV.